This paragraph covers one TCR beta chain sequence. It has no known antigen specificity. Per-nucleotide qualities are absent, and no much larger clonotype sits a single base away. CDR1 and CDR2, looked up from the germline V gene (reference sequence), are LNHNV and YYDKDF. The CDR3 holds 15 amino acids from the cysteine to the phenylalanine. The entry retains the CDR3 DNA only, 45 bases that are in frame from base 1. Clipping removes 3 bases from V and 2 bases from J, with 3 as the unmatched junction base count. This entry belongs to a study of shared clonotypes between healthy human individuals (dated by TCRdb to 2020 to 2022). Background for the entire study: Two women and a few men aged 18 to 49 years were included in the cohort. Each donor's leukapheresis produced roughly between about 0.9 and 9.5 billion PBMCs. The study deeply sequenced blood TCR repertoires of several healthy adults to estimate repertoire size and the extent of clonotype sharing between individuals. For each donor, three plates each were used for CD4 naive and CD4 memory, two plates were used for CD8 naive, and one plate was used for CD8 memory. Different laboratories and diverse techniques were used to prepare libraries and sequence TCR repertoires, to increase sequencing depth and limit assay-specific biases.

Donors were healthy HIV-negative adults with no recently reported acute infections or vaccinations. All donors were Caucasian adults living in Nashville, Tennessee, USA. Magnetic negative selection was used to enrich CD4+ T cells, after which naive cells were positively selected on CD45RA and the negative fraction became the memory subset. Blood was collected by leukapheresis, and PBMCs were isolated by Ficoll-Histopaque density gradient centrifugation and then cryopreserved in liquid nitrogen vapor phase. Purity and quantity of every magnetically sorted T cell population were checked by analytical flow cytometry. Genomic DNA was isolated from every sorted fraction and measured by UV absorbance on a Nanodrop 2000c. What the research found in general, with its limitations: Only blood was sampled, and tissue TCR repertoires likely differ from those in blood. Because the study included only a small number of donors, the genetic and exposure-history diversity represented was limited. Approximately 5% of naive CD4, around 3.5% of naive CD8, roughly 2.4% of memory CD4, and 0.35% to 0.4% of memory CD8 clonotypes were shared across a handful of donors. Even with the large sequencing depth, rarefaction of the sorted-subset datasets indicated that sequencing was incomplete. Higher generation probabilities were observed for clonotypes shared by all four sorted-subset donors than for non-shared clonotypes. Pairwise subsampling led to the expectation that sequencing depth would affect the degree of clonotype sharing among donors. Estimated clonotype richness was generally larger for naive than for memory subsets.

TCR CDR3 regions were amplified from genomic DNA by multiplex PCR using the deep immunoSEQ assay. Extracted genomic DNA from each cell subset was distributed evenly across all wells of several immunoSEQ 96-well plates, and each plate was treated as a replicate. Each replicate PCR for sorted subsets received about 0.2 ug genomic DNA, equal to some 32,000 T cell genomes. Purified libraries were measured with a Qubit 3.0 fluorometer, size-checked on a Bioanalyzer 2100, and measured again with the KAPA Library Quantification kit. Each immunoSEQ 96-well plate was sequenced on its own single-read 150-cycle Illumina NextSeq 550 flow cell. The study's processing was this. Because the immunoSEQ output included only junctional sequences and no quality scores, the filtering could not be the same as the filtering used for full-length reads. To assign V/J genes and CDR3, sequences were annotated against IMGT germline references using PyIR, a Python wrapper for IgBLAST v1.9. Reads were filtered out if the reads had weak V/J assignments (E-value above 1e-6), no CDR3, stop codons, out-of-frame junctions, or ambiguous translated residues. V3J clonotypes were defined as sequences sharing an identical inferred V gene, J gene, and CDR3 amino acid sequence. To compute the percentage overlap between repertoires, the number of shared unique clonotypes was divided by the size of the smaller repertoire. Repertoire richness was assessed with RTK rarefaction, the Chao1 estimator, and Recon v2.1 estimates of unobserved clonotypes. Generation probabilities for all TCRbeta clonotypes obtained by the gDNA method from a few donors were computed using OLGA. The table comes from immuneACCESS by way of TCRdb, which keeps in-frame sequences with V and J called. Part of the clones is missing from these tables; in studies checked, under half for an unresolved V gene and the rest for unknown reasons. The DNA gave D and trimming, while V, J and clone size come from that table. For this sample there are roughly 300,000 clones; over 70% appear just once. More than 9% of the sample lies in the top ten.

The chain was built from TRBV15 and TRBJ2-5, with 10 bases aligning to TRBD2. The sequenced material came from memory CD4+ T cells sorted from blood. The cell subset or site label, read with the paper, signifies: CD45RA-negative fraction. The clonotype was recovered from a man aged 25 to 40 in good health. This receptor has the CDR3 CATSSRLAGQETQYF. The nucleotides read TGTGCCACCAGCAGTCGACTAGCGGGTCAAGAGACCCAGTACTTC.